The 32 T cell receptor beta chains presented below share a single source sample, sequenced in a study of beta chain features in type 1 diabetes. TCRB transcripts that were expressed got sequenced, as all of the isolated RNA had been reverse transcribed. The table came from immunoSEQ multiplex PCR; TCRdb's copy has only in-frame clones and leaves some out. The sample comprises roughly 230,000 clones, 9.6% of which are singletons, and under 0.035% rests with the top ten. Sequenced material: naive CD4+ T cells from blood. The receptors here all came from a woman aged 18-29 years in good health.

This clone was detected only a few times. V is TRBV6-4 and J is TRBJ2-7, with 13 bases identical to TRBD2. The CDR3 is 14 amino acids. Trimming took 5 bases from V and 5 from J; bases not matched to a gene: 3. Germline loops: CDR1 MRHNA, CDR2 SNTAGT. The CDR3 spells CASSRTSGSHEQYF. The CDR3, as DNA: TGTGCCAGCAGTAGGACTAGCGGGAGCCACGAGCAGTACTTC.

This clone was counted only a few times. V is TRBV7-2 and J is TRBJ1-5; possible D gene TRBD1, 5 bases. Per germline, CDR1 SGHTA and CDR2 FQGNSA. CDR3 length: 14 amino acids. Trimming cost V 3 bases and J 7 bases, with 13 bases left between them. Written as DNA, the CDR3 is TGTGCCAGCAGCTTCATGGGGCTGGGGCAGCCCCAGCATTTT. It specifies CASSFMGLGQPQHF.

This clone was seen a few times. The genes are TRBV30 and TRBJ1-1; D might be TRBD1 (5 bases). The CDR3 length is 13 residues. Germline lookup yields CDR1 GTSNPN and CDR2 SVGIG (reference sequence). The V gene lost 5 bases and the J gene lost 2 bases, with 12 bases spanning the gap. The CDR3 loop is CAWQGAPNTEAFF. The CDR3 DNA reads TGTGCCTGGCAAGGGGCCCCTAACACTGAAGCTTTCTTT.

This clone has a handful of counts. The V and J genes are TRBV9 and TRBJ2-1, with 12 bases identical to TRBD2. There are 17 residues in the CDR3. Germline CDR1 SGDLS, CDR2 YYNGEE. The J segment lost 6 bases and the V segment lost 3 bases, leaving 10 bases of the junction unmatched. The CDR3 region is CASSERLAGARGNEQFF. The CDR3 coding sequence is TGTGCCAGCAGCGAGCGACTAGCGGGAGCCAGAGGCAATGAGCAGTTCTTC.

The V call is TRBV2, the J call TRBJ2-5, with 16 bases that match TRBD2. Looked up from germline, CDR1 is SNHLY and CDR2 is FYNNEI. Trimming took 7 bases from V and 4 from J; bases not matched to a gene: 9. CDR3 size: 17 residues. Here the CDR3 DNA reads TGTGCCAGCATACTCGGGACTAGCGGGGGGGCCGGAGAGACCCAGTACTTC. Its protein is CASILGTSGGAGETQYF.

This clone was observed at least ten times. The chain links TRBV29-1 to TRBJ2-7; tentatively, D is TRBD1 (5 bases). V dropped 4 bases and J dropped 2 bases, with 9 bases sitting between them. The CDR3 totals 12 residues. Germline V CDR1 and CDR2: SQVTM, ANQGSEA. CDR3 nucleotide sequence: TGCAGCGTTGGTAGGGGCCCCTACGAGCAGTACTTC. Translated, it gives CSVGRGPYEQYF.

This clone was seen more than once but under ten times. The rearrangement joins TRBV4-2 to TRBJ2-2; TRBD1 matches 11 bases. The length of the CDR3 is 17 residues. Unmatched junction bases numbered 7, after V lost 3 bases and J lost 4 bases. The V gene's germline CDR1 is LGHNA and CDR2 YNFKEQ. CDR3 protein: CASSQTGQGAVTGELFF. CDR3 bases: TGTGCCAGCAGCCAGACAGGACAGGGGGCTGTCACCGGGGAGCTGTTTTTT.

The chain employs TRBV5-1 and TRBJ2-1; 13 bases match TRBD2. V lost 3 bases and J lost 1; bases outside the gene matches: 7. The CDR3 sequence is 18 residues long. CDR1 and CDR2 from the germline V gene are SGHRS and YFSETQ. The CDR3, as DNA: TGCGCCAGCAGCTACACCGGGACTAGCGGGACATCCTACAATGAGCAGTTCTTC. Protein product: CASSYTGTSGTSYNEQFF.

This clone occurred a few times. The gene calls are TRBV4-2 and TRBJ1-1; D may be TRBD1 (6 bases). Trimming took 0 bases from V and 1 from J, leaving 12 bases between them. Germline CDR1 reads LGHNA; CDR2 reads YNFKEQ. CDR3 length: 16 residues. The CDR3 DNA reads as TGTGCCAGCAGCCAAGAAGGACAGAGGAAGAACACTGAAGCTTTCTTT. Its translation: CASSQEGQRKNTEAFF.

The chain recombines TRBV21-1 with TRBJ2-7; TRBD1, the table's D call, was not compared with the DNA. TRBV21-1 is a known pseudogene. CDR3 length equals 17 residues. Here the CDR3 reads CASRIAIRDRDFYEQYF. DNA for the CDR3: TGTGCCAGCAGAATCGCGATCCGGGACAGGGATTTCTACGAGCAGTACTTC.

This clone was seen more than once but under ten times. The chain couples TRBV5-1 to TRBJ2-3; D uncertain. V gave up 4 bases and J gave up 0 bases, with 18 bases separating them. This CDR3 contains 17 residues. Germline V gene sequence: CDR1 SGHRS, CDR2 YFSETQ. CDR3: CASSRSLQISSTDTQYF. The CDR3 DNA sequence: TGCGCCAGCAGCCGATCCCTTCAGATATCTAGCACAGATACGCAGTATTTT.

The CDR3: CASSLALSGSKYEQFF. CDR3 coding DNA: TGTGCCAGCAGCTTAGCGCTCAGCGGGAGTAAGTATGAGCAGTTCTTC. The J gene is TRBJ2-1, the V gene TRBV11-1; 8 bases map to TRBD2. CDR1 is SGHAT, CDR2 FQDESV, per germline (reference sequence). V was pared by 0 bases and J by 8 bases, with 9 bases of the junction left unmatched. The CDR3 loop spans 16 amino acids.

The chain combines TRBV5-6 with TRBJ2-5; D ambiguous. The CDR3 loop spans 14 amino acids. Trimming stripped 2 bases from V and 1 base from J, with 9 bases between. Per germline, CDR1 SGHDT and CDR2 YYEEEE. CDR3 nucleotide sequence: TGTGCCAGCAGCTTATTAGGCGGCCAAGAGACCCAGTACTTC. Translation gives CASSLLGGQETQYF.

The table lists this clone with a few counts. V gene TRBV5-1 combines with J gene TRBJ2-5, with TRBD1 identical over 9 bases. Losses at the gene ends were 2 bases for V and 5 bases for J; bases not matched to a gene: 4. The CDR3 covers 14 residues. Germline-derived CDR1 and CDR2 are SGHRS and YFSETQ. CDR3 amino acids: CASSLQGAFETQYF. The CDR3, as DNA: TGCGCCAGCAGCTTACAGGGGGCGTTTGAGACCCAGTACTTC.

The chain employs TRBV30 and TRBJ1-3, with 9 bases fitting TRBD1. The CDR3 length is 14 residues. The germline CDR1 and CDR2 sequences are GTSNPN and SVGIG (reference sequence). The trim removed 6 bases at V and 1 base at J, leaving 4 bases unmatched. The CDR3, as DNA: TGTGCCTGCCCGGGACAGGGATCTGGAAACACCATATATTTT. Translation: CACPGQGSGNTIYF.

The V and J genes are TRBV15 and TRBJ2-2, with D possibly TRBD2 on 6 matching bases. This CDR3 contains 18 residues. V lost 0 bases, J lost 4 bases, and 18 bases lay in between. Germline assignment: CDR1 LNHNV and CDR2 YYDKDF (reference sequence). CDR3 nucleotide sequence: TGTGCCACCAGCAGAGATCGGGCAGATCGGGGGAGCACCGGGGAGCTGTTTTTT. Protein: CATSRDRADRGSTGELFF.

In this sample, this clone turned up a few times. The chain employs TRBV10-3 and TRBJ1-4, with 7 bases identical to TRBD1. The trim removed 5 bases at V and 2 bases at J, leaving 2 bases unmatched. Germline CDR1 ENHRY, CDR2 SYGVKD. This CDR3 comprises 14 residues. CDR3 sequence reads: CAISTGATNEKLFF. CDR3 sequence (DNA): TGTGCCATCAGTACAGGGGCCACTAATGAAAAACTGTTTTTT.

The genes are TRBV30 and TRBJ2-7, with a tentative D call TRBD2 (6 bases). The germline CDR1 and CDR2 sequences are GTSNPN and SVGIG (reference sequence). The CDR3 spans 14 residues. V lost 1 base, J lost 2 bases, and 12 bases lay in between. CDR3 sequence reads: CAWSAGLSAYEQYF. The CDR3 nucleotides are TGTGCCTGGAGTGCGGGACTTTCCGCCTACGAGCAGTACTTC.

This clone was counted a few times. The chain employs TRBV12-5 and TRBJ2-7; 12 bases align to TRBD2. The CDR3 extends over 14 amino acids. The ends lost 5 bases at V and 4 bases at J; junction bases unmatched: 3. Per the germline V gene, CDR1 is LGHNT and CDR2 is FRNRAP. CDR3 amino acids: CASGRTSGTYEQYF. The CDR3 nucleotides are TGTGCTAGTGGTCGGACTAGCGGGACGTACGAGCAGTACTTC.

In its sample, this clone was seen a few times. The V gene is TRBV10-3, the J gene TRBJ2-3, with TRBD2 identical over 15 bases. The CDR3 runs to 18 residues. The V segment lost 4 bases and the J segment 0 bases; nucleotides outside the gene matches: 5. The germline gives CDR1 ENHRY, CDR2 SYGVKD. As DNA, the CDR3 is TGTGCCATCAGTGGACGGACTAGCGGGGGGGCTAGCACAGATACGCAGTATTTT. This sequence encodes CAISGRTSGGASTDTQYF.

This chain joins TRBV6-5 and TRBJ2-7; TRBD1 aligns across 9 bases. CDR1 MNHEY and CDR2 SVGAGI come from the germline V gene. The CDR3 is 15 residues long. V trimming: 1 base; J trimming: 4 bases; junction bases outside the gene matches: 5. CDR3 amino acids: CASSYYTGGMYEQYF. The CDR3 bases are TGTGCCAGCAGTTACTATACAGGGGGCATGTACGAGCAGTACTTC.

This clone was counted between two and nine times. The rearrangement joins TRBV28 to TRBJ2-3; the D gene is possibly TRBD2 (6 bases). The germline gives CDR1 MDHEN, CDR2 SYDVKM. Trimming took 4 bases from V and 1 from J, leaving 12 bases between them. The CDR3 has 15 residues. The CDR3 protein is CASSSPGVGTDTQYF. For the CDR3, the DNA is TGTGCCAGCAGTTCTCCGGGGGTAGGCACAGATACGCAGTATTTT.

This clone occurred once. The chain employs TRBV6-5 and TRBJ2-1; D is uncertain. Looked up from germline, CDR1 is MNHEY and CDR2 is SVGAGI. The CDR3 consists of 11 residues. The V gene lost 4 bases and the J gene lost 6 bases, with 4 bases spanning the gap. The CDR3 region is CASSLRNEQFF. Here the CDR3 DNA reads TGTGCCAGCAGTTTGCGCAATGAGCAGTTCTTC.

The chain recombines TRBV4-1 with TRBJ2-2; TRBD2 matches 12 bases. This CDR3 is built from 16 residues. Germline V lookup: CDR1 MGHRA, CDR2 YSYEKL. J gave up 6 bases and V 1 base, and 3 bases lay outside the gene matches. CDR3 amino acids: CASSQVTSGRPGELFF. The CDR3 nucleotides are TGCGCCAGCAGCCAAGTGACTAGCGGGAGACCCGGGGAGCTGTTTTTT.

This clone was counted only a few times. This chain links TRBV6-5 with TRBJ2-3; TRBD2 might be the D (6 bases). Germline CDR1 and CDR2: MNHEY and SVGAGI. The V end lost 2 bases, the J end lost 4 bases, and 16 bases lay between the germline ends. The CDR3 sequence is 16 residues long. The CDR3 loop reads CASSYVGGGASDTQYF. CDR3 DNA: TGTGCCAGCAGTTACGTGGGGGGAGGAGCTTCAGATACGCAGTATTTT.

This clone occurred a few times. The V gene is TRBV11-3, the J gene TRBJ2-1, with 7 bases lining up with TRBD1. This CDR3 has 13 residues. Germline CDR1 and CDR2: SGHNT and YENEEA. V gave up 2 bases and J gave up 9 bases; unmatched junction bases: 4. The CDR3 nucleotides read TGTGCCAGCAGCTTAAAGGGGGCAGGTGAGCAGTTCTTC. Translated, it gives CASSLKGAGEQFF.

This clone was seen only a few times. The DNA of the CDR3 is TGTGCCAGTAGTAGGACAGTTGCAACTAATGAAAAACTGTTTTTT. This translates into CASSRTVATNEKLFF. This rearrangement joins TRBV19 to TRBJ1-4, with D possibly being TRBD1 (6 bases). Germline assignment: CDR1 LNHDA and CDR2 SQIVND (reference sequence). This CDR3 spans 15 amino acids. V was cut by 4 bases and J by 0 bases, with 9 bases left in between.

V and J are TRBV9 and TRBJ1-1; possibly TRBD1 for D (6 bases). Germline V gives CDR1 SGDLS, CDR2 YYNGEE. V shed 0 bases and J shed 6 bases, with 18 bases lying between them. The CDR3 has 16 amino acids. The CDR3 coding sequence is TGTGCCAGCAGCGTAGCGGCGGGGGGCGTGGAGTCTGAAGCTTTCTTT. It yields the protein CASSVAAGGVESEAFF.

The chain joins TRBV10-3 to TRBJ2-7; D is ambiguous. This CDR3 is built from 11 residues. V lost 10 bases to trimming and J lost 2 bases, with 9 bases between them. Germline V gene lookup returns CDR1 ENHRY and CDR2 SYGVKD. CDR3 amino acids: CATGNTYEQYF. The CDR3 region has the DNA TGTGCCACCGGTAATACCTACGAGCAGTACTTC.

The chain combines TRBV19 with TRBJ2-2; 10 bases line up with TRBD2. After removal of 6 bases from V and 3 bases from J, the junction contained 10 bases not matched to a gene. CDR3 size: 17 residues. CDR1 and CDR2 (germline): LNHDA, SQIVND (reference sequence). In DNA, the CDR3 is TGTGCCAGTAGACAGGGGCGGACTAGCGGTCACACCGGGGAGCTGTTTTTT. It codes for CASRQGRTSGHTGELFF.

This clone was detected a few times. V and J are TRBV27 and TRBJ2-1; TRBD1 matches at 9 bases. The ends lost 3 bases at V and 13 bases at J; junction bases unmatched: 4. CDR3 size: 12 residues. Germline assignment: CDR1 MNHEY and CDR2 SMNVEV (reference sequence). CDR3 region: CASSFRTGDQFF. In DNA, the CDR3 is TGTGCCAGCAGTTTTCGGACAGGGGACCAGTTCTTC.

This clone has just a few counts. The rearrangement joins TRBV19 to TRBJ1-2; 7 bases are shared with TRBD1. Per the germline V gene, CDR1 is LNHDA and CDR2 is SQIVND (reference sequence). J gave up 8 bases and V 7 bases, and 10 bases lay outside the gene matches. This CDR3 is 13 amino acids long. The CDR3 DNA follows: TGTGCCAGTACCTCATCCCGGACAGGAGGCTACACCTTC. It codes for CASTSSRTGGYTF.